This TCR beta chain was identified in a study of blood T cells in healthy people across ages. For the second PCR, which ran for about 6 to 11 cycles, a sample-barcoded 5' primer and a J-beta primer mix were used. TCRdb re-called the 5' RACE reads through MiXCR, storing one row per CDR3 protein. The data contain about 970,000 distinct CDR3 sequences, roughly half of them seen just once; the ten biggest clones take up over 20%. Per-sample yields of isolated PBMCs were at least 6.5 million. CDR3 length: 18 residues. V was pared by 6 bases and J by 4 bases, with 17 bases of the junction left unmatched. Germline values: CDR1 MNHEY, CDR2 SVGEGT. Study-wide findings and caveats: A roughly linear age-dependent decrease characterized TCR beta diversity per million T cells. Investigators treated diversity estimates from one million T cells as underestimates.

This clonotype came up a few times. What it binds is not known. The sequence was collected from a woman aged 60-75 years in good health. The sequenced sample was blood. The chain is built from TRBV6-2 or TRBV6-3 and TRBJ2-7; 11 nucleotides match TRBD1. The CDR3 loop reads CASRMRRNGTGGLYEQYF. The DNA of the CDR3 is TGTGCCAGCAGGATGAGGAGAAACGGGACAGGGGGTTTGTACGAGCAGTACTTC.